This TCR beta chain originates from a study of T cell responses to AZD1222 COVID-19 vaccine. General study findings and limits: Spike-wide vaccine-associated CD4 TCRs dominated at 160-218 and 743-854. None of the repertoires were sampled until the peak T cell response had passed. Breadth and depth of Spike-specific TCRs rose after two AZD1222 doses.

Between the trimmed V and J ends, which lost 0 bases and 3 bases, there was a span of 12 bases. The germline CDR1 and CDR2 sequences are LGHNA and YNFKEQ. CDR3 size: 16 residues. This clone was observed a single time. The antigen is not known. Pooling covered second doses at about 4 or about 12 weeks. The repertoire was sequenced with immunoSEQ multiplex PCR; TCRdb's copy has only in-frame clones and lacks some. The sample contains 150,000 to 200,000 clones, 94% of which appear only once. Sequences were derived from peripheral blood, sampled 28 days after the second AZD1222 dose. V gene TRBV4-2 combines with J gene TRBJ2-4; TRBD1 might be the D (5 bases). The receptor's source is an adult who received the AZD1222 COVID-19 vaccine. In DNA form, the CDR3 reads TGTGCCAGCAGCCAAGAAGGGGCTGCCGGCAAAAACATTCAGTACTTC. It encodes CASSQEGAAGKNIQYF.